The sample holds a few counts of the clone carrying this T cell receptor (beta chain). Authors' analysis steps: Estimation of nucleated cell counts relied on the amplification of reference gene primers. The assay was immunoSEQ multiplex PCR, and TCRdb's table has in-frame clones only and misses some. The V and J calls and clone size come from that table; D and trimming were worked out from the DNA. The repertoire includes 90,000 to 120,000 clones, about 89% of them detected once, and about 5.3% sits in the top ten. The data are from a study of blood T cell repertoires in COVID-19. Whole-study context: The samples span acute and convalescent COVID-19 from the United States, Italy and Spain. From T cells, B-cell-depleted T cells, or PBMCs came the material, which was cDNA or gDNA.

The CDR3 totals 12 residues. In germline, CDR1 is LGHDT, CDR2 YNNKEL (reference sequence). The V gene lost 7 bases and the J gene lost 6 bases, with 13 bases spanning the gap. The source of this sequence is a man between 40 and 49 years old with active or convalescent COVID-19. The rearrangement joins TRBV3-1 (or the pseudogene TRBV3-2) to TRBJ2-7, with D possibly being TRBD1 (5 bases). The sample taken for sequencing was peripheral blood. CDR3 DNA: TGTGCCAGCACCAACCAGGGTGGCGAGCAGTACTTC. Translating gives CASTNQGGEQYF.